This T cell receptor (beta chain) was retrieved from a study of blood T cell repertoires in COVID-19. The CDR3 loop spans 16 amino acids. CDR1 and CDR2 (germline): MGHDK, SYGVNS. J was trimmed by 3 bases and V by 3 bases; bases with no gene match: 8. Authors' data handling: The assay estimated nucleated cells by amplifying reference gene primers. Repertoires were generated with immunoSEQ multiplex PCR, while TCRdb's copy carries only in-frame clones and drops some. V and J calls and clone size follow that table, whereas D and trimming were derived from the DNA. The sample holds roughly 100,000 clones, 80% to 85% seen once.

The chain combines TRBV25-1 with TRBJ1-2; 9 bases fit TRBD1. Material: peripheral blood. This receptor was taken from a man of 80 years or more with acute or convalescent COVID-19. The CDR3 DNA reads TGTGCCAGCAGTGATCCTATGACAGGGGGGGACTATGGCTACACCTTC. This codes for CASSDPMTGGDYGYTF.